One and the same sample provided the 32 T cell receptor beta chains below, sequenced in a study of shared clonotypes between healthy human individuals. TCRdb keeps only in-frame clones here, not all; method: immunoSEQ multiplex PCR. The table includes 1 million to 1.2 million clones, approximately 80% detected once. The sample taken for sequencing was memory CD4+ T cells from PBMCs. Subset in this sample: CD45RA-negative fraction. Every receptor here comes from a man aged 18 to 29 in good health. Some clones in this sample may be carry-over from other donors' samples.

J is TRBJ2-2 and V is TRBV27; 9 bases are shared with TRBD2. CDR1 is MNHEY, CDR2 SMNVEV, per germline (reference sequence). With 0 bases clipped from V and 9 bases from J, the junction kept 5 bases outside the gene matches. The CDR3 consists of 15 residues. CDR3 bases: TGTGCCAGCAGTTTATCTAGCGGGAGCATCCGGGAGCTGTTTTTT. Its protein is CASSLSSGSIRELFF.

This sequence joins TRBV30 and TRBJ2-3; 10 bases line up with TRBD1. Germline CDR1 reads GTSNPN; CDR2 reads SVGIG (reference sequence). This CDR3 is built from 15 residues. V shed 2 bases, J shed 5 bases, and the junction held 7 bases outside the gene matches. The CDR3 DNA reads TGTGCCTGGAGTAAGACAGGGGGCGGGGAAGATACGCAGTATTTT. This translates into CAWSKTGGGEDTQYF.

The chain recombines TRBV4-1 with TRBJ1-5; D is possibly TRBD1 (5 bases). CDR1 MGHRA and CDR2 YSYEKL come from the germline V gene. The CDR3 extends over 14 amino acids. The ends were cut back, 0 bases at V and 7 bases at J, with 10 bases in the middle. The chain's CDR3 is CASSQDWRGQPQHF. DNA of the CDR3: TGCGCCAGCAGCCAAGATTGGCGGGGGCAGCCCCAGCATTTT.

A remark on this clone: Distinct nucleotide sequences in the sample also encode this CDR3. The chain recombines TRBV2 with TRBJ2-6; a weak D match, TRBD1 (6 bases). The V gene's germline CDR1 is SNHLY and CDR2 FYNNEI. V gave up 5 bases and J gave up 0 bases, with 8 bases separating them. CDR3 length equals 15 residues. The CDR3 sequence: CASSTGFSGANVLTF. In DNA form, the CDR3 reads TGTGCCAGCAGTACAGGGTTCTCTGGGGCCAACGTCCTGACTTTC.

The rearrangement joins TRBV27 to TRBJ2-5; tentatively, D is TRBD2 (6 bases). The CDR3 spans 13 residues. CDR1 and CDR2 from the germline V gene are MNHEY and SMNVEV (reference sequence). The V gene lost 3 bases and the J gene lost 7 bases, with 12 bases spanning the gap. CDR3 region: CASSFGAGPTQYF. CDR3 coding DNA: TGTGCCAGCAGTTTTGGAGCGGGCCCGACCCAGTACTTC.

The rearrangement links TRBV29-1 to TRBJ1-1, with D perhaps TRBD1 (5 bases). CDR3 length equals 11 residues. The germline V gene has CDR1 SQVTM and CDR2 ANQGSEA. V was clipped by 6 bases and J by 5 bases, with 10 bases between them. The CDR3 DNA follows: TGCAGCGTAGGACACGGAACTGAAGCTTTCTTT. Translation: CSVGHGTEAFF.

The V gene is TRBV28, the J gene TRBJ1-1; perhaps TRBD1 as D (5 bases). Germline lookup yields CDR1 MDHEN and CDR2 SYDVKM. Trimming took off 5 bases at V and 2 bases at J, with 30 bases between the two ends. The CDR3 spans 20 residues. CDR3 protein: CASSVPGPGPSWQRNTEAFF. The CDR3 nucleotides read TGTGCCAGCAGTGTACCGGGACCAGGACCCTCCTGGCAGAGAAACACTGAAGCTTTCTTT.

The chain couples TRBV6-5 to TRBJ1-2, with TRBD1 matching over 7 bases. CDR3 length: 12 amino acids. Germline V lookup: CDR1 MNHEY, CDR2 SVGAGI. Unmatched junction bases numbered 7, after V lost 7 bases and J lost 8 bases. CDR3 in amino acids: CASNSGGLGYTF. In nucleotides, the CDR3 is TGTGCCAGCAACTCAGGGGGACTCGGCTACACCTTC.

This sequence joins TRBV28 and TRBJ2-5; D call uncertain. This CDR3 is built from 15 residues. The V and J ends lost 5 bases and 1 base respectively, with 14 bases between them. Germline CDR1 and CDR2: MDHEN and SYDVKM. The CDR3 reads CASSVRDAAQETQYF. CDR3 coding DNA: TGTGCCAGCAGTGTCCGAGACGCGGCCCAAGAGACCCAGTACTTC.

The genes are TRBV19 and TRBJ2-5; no reliable D call. The CDR3 sequence is 14 residues long. Germline CDR1 reads LNHDA; CDR2 reads SQIVND (reference sequence). Trimming pared 2 bases from V and 3 bases from J, leaving 10 bases between. The CDR3 is CASSIIGLEETQYF. CDR3 coding DNA: TGTGCCAGTAGTATAATCGGTCTAGAAGAGACCCAGTACTTC.

This clone was recorded only once. The rearrangement uses TRBV9 and TRBJ1-5, with D perhaps matching TRBD1 (6 bases). V was pared by 0 bases and J by 3 bases, with 10 bases between. In germline, CDR1 is SGDLS, CDR2 YYNGEE. CDR3 size: 15 residues. In DNA form, the CDR3 reads TGTGCCAGCAGCGTAGGGGGGACACACAATCAGCCCCAGCATTTT. Its translation is CASSVGGTHNQPQHF.

This clone was counted only a few times. V usage is TRBV12-5 and J usage is TRBJ1-1, with 7 bases lining up with TRBD1. The V gene's germline CDR1 is LGHNT and CDR2 FRNRAP. The CDR3 is made up of 13 amino acids. The ends lost 6 bases at V and 12 bases at J; junction bases unmatched: 13. In DNA, the CDR3 is TGTGCTAGTGGCACAGGGGATAGAGGAATCCCTTTCTTT. As protein: CASGTGDRGIPFF.

The CDR3 sequence: CATSNRAAETQYF. The CDR3 DNA sequence: TGTGCCACCAGCAACAGGGCTGCGGAGACCCAGTACTTC. This rearrangement joins TRBV15 to TRBJ2-5; D possibly corresponds to TRBD1 (6 bases). There are 13 residues in the CDR3. The germline V gene encodes CDR1 LNHNV and CDR2 YYDKDF (reference sequence). Trimming pared 4 bases from V and 5 bases from J, leaving 11 bases between. Variable domain in full (rest from reference TRBV15 and TRBJ2-5): DAMVIQNPRYQVTQFGKPVTLSCSQTLNHNVMYWYQQKSSQAPKLLFHYYDKDFNNEADTPDNFQSRRPNTSFCFLDIRSPGLGDTAMYLCATSNRAAETQYFGPGTRLLVL.

Details on this clone: This specimen includes other DNA sequences encoding the same CDR3. This chain links TRBV4-3 with TRBJ1-3; 7 bases line up with TRBD1. CDR1 and CDR2 from the germline V gene are LGHNA and YSLEER. The CDR3 covers 15 residues. The J segment lost 4 bases and the V segment lost 0 bases, leaving 3 bases of the junction unmatched. The CDR3 sequence is CASSQDGTEGNTIYF. The DNA for the CDR3 is TGCGCCAGCAGCCAAGATGGGACAGAAGGAAACACCATATATTTT.

The rearrangement links TRBV5-1 to TRBJ1-1; 9 nucleotides align to TRBD1. The CDR3 runs 13 residues. Germline V gives CDR1 SGHRS, CDR2 YFSETQ. V lost 4 bases, J lost 10 bases, and 8 bases stayed unmatched. The CDR3: CASSTFGTGSAFF. The DNA for the CDR3 is TGCGCCAGCAGCACCTTCGGGACAGGGTCAGCTTTCTTT. Complete variable domain (other parts from reference TRBV5-1 and TRBJ1-1): KAGVTQTPRYLIKTRGQQVTLSCSPISGHRSVSWYQQTPGQGLQFLFEYFSETQRNKGNFPGRFSGRQFSNSRSEMNVSTLELGDSALYLCASSTFGTGSAFFGQGTRLTVV.

The V gene is TRBV7-3, the J gene TRBJ2-2, with 7 bases fitting TRBD1. J was trimmed by 3 bases and V by 6 bases; bases with no gene match: 10. The length of the CDR3 is 16 residues. In germline, CDR1 is SGHTA, CDR2 FQGTGA. CDR3 amino acids: CASRDGRGQYTGELFF. The DNA of the CDR3 is TGTGCCAGCAGAGATGGACGGGGACAGTACACCGGGGAGCTGTTTTTT.

The chain uses TRBV21-1 and TRBJ2-3; no DNA check was done on the table's D call, TRBD2. TRBV21-1 is a listed pseudogene. The CDR3 contains 16 residues. DNA of the CDR3: TGTGCCAGCAGCATGGGGGCGGGAGAGAGGGCAGATACGCAGTATTTT. It yields the protein CASSMGAGERADTQYF.

The rearrangement uses TRBV4-3 and TRBJ2-1; 12 nucleotides match TRBD1. Germline-derived CDR1 and CDR2 are LGHNA and YSLEER. This CDR3 has 19 residues. J gave up 4 bases and V 6 bases, and 16 bases lay outside the gene matches. DNA of the CDR3: TGCGCCAGCAGTTGCCGGGACAGGGGGCCCGGGGGGGATTACAATGAGCAGTTCTTC. It codes for CASSCRDRGPGGDYNEQFF.

The genes are TRBV11-2 and TRBJ2-5, with 10 positions matching TRBD2. The trim removed 2 bases at V and 2 bases at J, leaving 5 bases unmatched. This CDR3 comprises 16 residues. From germline, CDR1 is SGHAT and CDR2 FQNNGV. The CDR3 here is CASSLWLLAGQETQYF. The CDR3, as DNA: TGTGCCAGCAGCTTATGGCTACTAGCGGGACAAGAGACCCAGTACTTC.

The sample holds a few counts of this clone. The rearrangement links TRBV27 to TRBJ2-7; maybe TRBD1 (6 bases). The CDR3 length is 15 residues. Trimming stripped 10 bases from V and 4 bases from J, with 23 bases between. Germline-derived CDR1 and CDR2 are MNHEY and SMNVEV (reference sequence). Here the CDR3 reads CATSSRAQRGYEQYF. As DNA, the CDR3 is TGTGCCACCTCATCCCGGGCCCAAAGGGGGTACGAGCAGTACTTC.

The CDR3 DNA reads TGTGCCAGCAGCCCCCGAGCGCCGTTCACCTATGGCTACACCTTC. It yields the protein CASSPRAPFTYGYTF. This chain uses TRBV4-2 with TRBJ1-2; no clear D. V was cut by 4 bases and J by 4 bases, with 16 bases left in between. Looked up from germline, CDR1 is LGHNA and CDR2 is YNFKEQ. This CDR3 region has 15 residues.

The chain joins TRBV30 to TRBJ1-1; 10 nucleotides agree with TRBD1. Germline loops: CDR1 GTSNPN, CDR2 SVGIG (reference sequence). The J segment lost 4 bases and the V segment lost 2 bases, leaving 7 bases of the junction unmatched. This CDR3 spans 15 amino acids. CDR3 DNA sequence: TGTGCCTGGAGTAGGCGGACAGGGGGAGGCACTGAAGCTTTCTTT. Translated, it gives CAWSRRTGGGTEAFF.

The rearrangement uses TRBV7-9 and TRBJ1-3; possibly TRBD1 for D (5 bases). The CDR3 has 16 residues. CDR1 is SEHNR and CDR2 is FQNEAQ in the germline V gene (reference sequence). The V gene lost 3 bases and the J gene lost 2 bases, with 14 bases spanning the gap. The CDR3 region is CASSFPPGATGNTIYF. The CDR3 DNA reads as TGTGCCAGCAGCTTTCCCCCCGGGGCCACTGGAAACACCATATATTTT.

The chain joins TRBV7-2 to TRBJ2-3; 11 nucleotides agree with TRBD2. This CDR3 has 16 amino acids. After removal of 6 bases from V and 0 bases from J, the junction contained 5 bases not matched to a gene. In germline, CDR1 is SGHTA, CDR2 FQGNSA. CDR3 sequence reads: CASSRTSGFSTDTQYF. The CDR3 region has the DNA TGTGCCAGCAGTCGGACTAGCGGGTTTAGCACAGATACGCAGTATTTT.

The V and J genes are TRBV28 and TRBJ2-3; 9 bases match TRBD2. Germline trimming cut 2 bases from V and 8 bases from J; bases unmatched to any gene: 5. The CDR3 runs 14 residues. The V gene's germline CDR1 is MDHEN and CDR2 SYDVKM. The CDR3: CASSLPYSGSTQYF. In DNA, the CDR3 is TGTGCCAGCAGTTTACCATATAGCGGGAGTACGCAGTATTTT. Full variable domain (remainder filled in from reference TRBV28 and TRBJ2-3): DVKVTQSSRYLVKRTGEKVFLECVQDMDHENMFWYRQDPGLGLRLIYFSYDVKMKEKGDIPEGYSVSREKKERFSLILESASTNQTSMYLCASSLPYSGSTQYFGPGTRLTVL.

Concerning this clone itself: Other DNA sequences from this sample encode an identical CDR3 as well. J is TRBJ2-2 and V is TRBV7-2, with 12 bases identical to TRBD2. V dropped 3 bases and J dropped 4; count of bases not matched to a gene: 0. Germline assignment: CDR1 SGHTA and CDR2 FQGNSA. There are 15 residues in the CDR3. This CDR3 reads CASSLGLAGTGELFF. CDR3 DNA sequence: TGTGCCAGCAGCTTGGGACTAGCGGGCACCGGGGAGCTGTTTTTT.

This clone was seen just once. V and J are TRBV19 and TRBJ2-7; D is unclear. Germline lookup yields CDR1 LNHDA and CDR2 SQIVND (reference sequence). The CDR3 contains 11 residues. The V gene lost 4 bases and the J gene lost 2 bases, with 3 bases spanning the gap. In nucleotides, the CDR3 is TGTGCCAGTAGTACTCCCTACGAGCAGTACTTC. It translates to CASSTPYEQYF.

Details on this clone: Additional DNA sequences in this sample encode the identical CDR3. This chain connects TRBV20-1 to TRBJ2-7; D remains unclear. CDR3 length equals 11 residues. V gave up 5 bases and J gave up 3 bases, with 8 bases separating them. The germline V gene has CDR1 DFQATT and CDR2 SNEGSKA (reference sequence). The CDR3, as DNA: TGCAGTGCTCGCTTGAGCTACGAGCAGTACTTC. Protein product: CSARLSYEQYF.

On this clone: The sample holds other DNA sequences that translate to the same CDR3. The chain joins TRBV18 to TRBJ2-7; D perhaps matches TRBD2 (5 bases). The CDR3 consists of 13 residues. V was shortened by 6 bases and J by 2 bases, with 11 bases between the two germline ends. Germline V gives CDR1 KGHSH, CDR2 LQKENI. CDR3 region: CASSPGLTYEQYF. The CDR3 coding sequence is TGTGCCAGCTCTCCCGGACTCACCTACGAGCAGTACTTC.

The rearrangement joins TRBV5-1 to TRBJ2-7; 14 bases line up with TRBD2. Germline CDR1 SGHRS, CDR2 YFSETQ. V shed 4 bases and J 5 bases; nucleotides not matched to a gene: 11. CDR3 length: 17 amino acids. CDR3 DNA: TGCGCCAGCAGCCCGAACAGGACTAGCGGGAGGATGGACGAGCAGTACTTC. Translation gives CASSPNRTSGRMDEQYF.

On this clone itself: The junction departs from germline at one end; a sequencing error may be responsible. V gene TRBV30 combines with J gene TRBJ1-1; D gene unclear. The CDR3 length is 13 residues. CDR1 is GTSNPN, CDR2 SVGIG, per germline (reference sequence). DNA of the CDR3: TGTGCCTGGGGTGTACTGATGAACACTGAAGCTTTCTTT. It encodes CAWGVLMNTEAFF.

With respect to this clone: Other DNA sequences in the sample encode the same CDR3. The J gene is TRBJ1-5, the V gene TRBV19; D not certain. Germline V gene sequence: CDR1 LNHDA, CDR2 SQIVND (reference sequence). CDR3 size: 13 residues. The V gene lost 3 bases and the J gene lost 3 bases, with 6 bases spanning the gap. CDR3 coding DNA: TGTGCCAGTAGTATCGGCGTCAATCAGCCCCAGCATTTT. It specifies CASSIGVNQPQHF.